Listed below are T cell receptor beta chains from one sample, sequenced in a study of T-cell memory formation after mild COVID-19. A single record per CDR3 protein comes from TCRdb applying MiXCR to the 5' RACE reads. This sample carries roughly 320,000 distinct CDR3 sequences, over 25% of them seen once, and the ten largest clones take about 13%. Input material: PBMCs or a T cell subset sorted from them (not recorded which). These receptors all come from an adult woman who had mild COVID-19 (a few samples of this study predate the infection). Cell type and time point are not known. CDR3s include the opening cysteine and the closing phenylalanine or tryptophan. A D gene is named only where the DNA matches it firmly. Where a row states a size, it is once, few, many or the class of an expanded clone; other rows omit it.

V gene,D gene,clone size,J gene,CDR3 protein,CDR3 DNA
TRBV4-2,TRBD2,few,TRBJ2-1,CASSQGLGLVYNEQFF,TGTGCCAGCAGCCAGGGACTAGGTTTGGTCTACAATGAGCAGTTCTTC
TRBV20-1,TRBD1,few,TRBJ2-7,CSASFRGQGWSEQYF,TGCAGTGCTAGTTTTCGGGGACAGGGGTGGTCCGAGCAGTACTTC
TRBV27,TRBD1,once,TRBJ2-7,CASSFWGQGATYEQYF,TGTGCCAGCAGTTTCTGGGGACAGGGGGCGACCTACGAGCAGTACTTC
TRBV20-1,TRBD2,few,TRBJ2-1,CSARAYIGLAGGSYNEQFF,TGCAGTGCTAGAGCCTACATCGGACTAGCGGGAGGTTCCTACAATGAGCAGTTCTTC
TRBV11-2,TRBD1,once,TRBJ2-7,CASSSPRGQGAYEQYF,TGTGCCAGCAGCTCTCCCAGGGGACAGGGAGCCTACGAGCAGTACTTC
TRBV4-1,TRBD2,many,TRBJ2-3,CASSQEVASGGNTDTQYF,TGCGCCAGCAGCCAAGAAGTTGCTAGCGGGGGAAACACAGATACGCAGTATTTT
TRBV25-1,.,few,TRBJ2-5,CASSDLEVYQETQYF,TGTGCCAGCAGTGACCTCGAAGTCTACCAAGAGACCCAGTACTTC
TRBV4-1,.,.,TRBJ2-1,CASSQVTTSRSFF,TGCGCCAGCAGCCAAGTCACGACATCTAGGAGTTTCTTC
TRBV29-1,.,few,TRBJ2-1,CSVAVGSSYNEQFF,TGCAGCGTTGCCGTGGGCAGCTCCTACAATGAGCAGTTCTTC
TRBV7-3,.,.,TRBJ1-5,CASSLRGQHF,TGTGCCAGCAGCTTAAGGGGCCAGCATTTT
TRBV15,TRBD2,few,TRBJ2-1,CATSKPTSGDYNEQFF,TGTGCCACCAGCAAGCCGACTAGCGGGGACTACAATGAGCAGTTCTTC
TRBV5-1,TRBD1,.,TRBJ2-7,CASSLDPQTGVNEQYF,TGCGCCAGCAGCTTGGACCCTCAGACAGGGGTCAACGAGCAGTACTTC
TRBV2,.,few,TRBJ1-5,CASMEYSNQPQHF,TGTGCCAGCATGGAGTATAGCAATCAGCCCCAGCATTTT
TRBV7-4,.,few,TRBJ2-7,CASSPIGVAGASYEQYF,TGTGCCAGCAGCCCCATTGGGGTGGCGGGGGCGTCCTACGAGCAGTACTTC
TRBV9,.,.,TRBJ2-1,CASSVAWRDNEQFF,TGTGCCAGCAGCGTAGCGTGGCGAGACAATGAGCAGTTCTTC
TRBV28,TRBD1,.,TRBJ1-5,CASSSTGAQPQHF,TGTGCCAGCAGTTCGACAGGGGCCCAGCCCCAGCATTTT
TRBV11-1,.,few,TRBJ2-7,CASSLGGGPMEWEQYF,TGTGCCAGCAGCTTAGGAGGTGGTCCGATGGAGTGGGAGCAGTACTTC
TRBV6-6,.,.,TRBJ2-7,CASNPEGTYEQYF,TGTGCCAGCAACCCAGAGGGGACCTACGAGCAGTACTTC
TRBV11-3,TRBD1,.,TRBJ2-2,CASSLDPGGTGELFF,TGTGCCAGCAGCTTAGACCCAGGGGGCACCGGGGAGCTGTTTTTT
TRBV5-5,.,few,TRBJ1-1,CASSFTRSNTEAFF,TGTGCCAGCAGCTTTACACGGAGCAACACTGAAGCTTTCTTT
TRBV27,.,.,TRBJ2-7,CASSRRADIYPLYEQYF,TGTGCCAGCAGCAGACGAGCGGATATCTATCCCCTCTACGAGCAGTACTTC
TRBV6-2/TRBV6-3,.,.,TRBJ1-2,CASSPRRTFEIYGYTF,TGTGCCAGCAGTCCACGAAGGACCTTTGAAATCTATGGCTACACCTTC
TRBV18,TRBD1,.,TRBJ1-1,CASSLKDRVSTEAFF,TGTGCCAGCTCACTGAAGGACAGGGTGAGCACTGAAGCTTTCTTT
TRBV14,TRBD2,few,TRBJ2-5,CASSHLLAGYQETQYF,TGTGCCAGCAGCCACCTACTAGCGGGGTACCAAGAGACCCAGTACTTC
TRBV12-3/TRBV12-4,.,.,TRBJ2-4,CASSLEQTIQYF,TGTGCCAGCAGTCTAGAACAGACCATTCAGTACTTC
TRBV5-4,.,few,TRBJ1-2,CASSLAGGRDGYTF,TGTGCCAGCAGCTTGGCGGGTGGCAGGGATGGCTACACCTTC
TRBV6-6,TRBD1,.,TRBJ2-2,CASSHSGQGAWELFF,TGTGCCAGCAGCCACTCGGGACAGGGGGCTTGGGAGCTGTTTTTT
TRBV30,.,few,TRBJ2-1,CAWSRDTRLYNEQFF,TGTGCCTGGAGTCGGGACACCAGACTTTACAATGAGCAGTTCTTC
TRBV4-2,TRBD2,few,TRBJ2-1,CASSQIAGEAYNEQFF,TGTGCCAGCAGCCAAATAGCGGGAGAAGCCTACAATGAGCAGTTCTTC
TRBV6-5,TRBD2,.,TRBJ2-1,CASSFLKKAGGRSEQFF,TGTGCCAGCAGTTTCCTTAAGAAAGCGGGAGGCCGGAGTGAGCAGTTCTTC
TRBV19,.,.,TRBJ2-1,CASSGVGGNEQFF,TGTGCCAGTAGTGGGGTCGGCGGCAATGAGCAGTTCTTC
TRBV7-2,TRBD2,.,TRBJ2-7,CASSLDFPASGIRQYF,TGTGCCAGCAGCTTAGACTTCCCGGCTAGCGGGATACGGCAGTACTTC
TRBV12-5,.,.,TRBJ2-3,CASGLGSPFQETQYF,TGTGCTAGTGGTTTGGGATCACCGTTTCAGGAGACGCAGTATTTT
TRBV19,.,few,TRBJ2-3,CASSSPGGAPDTQYF,TGTGCCAGTAGTTCCCCCGGAGGGGCCCCAGATACGCAGTATTTT
TRBV19,.,few,TRBJ2-7,CASSKGHSYEQYF,TGTGCCAGTAGTAAGGGACACTCCTACGAGCAGTACTTC
TRBV20-1,.,.,TRBJ2-1,CSARIQILMDEQFF,TGCAGTGCTAGGATCCAGATTTTAATGGATGAGCAGTTCTTC